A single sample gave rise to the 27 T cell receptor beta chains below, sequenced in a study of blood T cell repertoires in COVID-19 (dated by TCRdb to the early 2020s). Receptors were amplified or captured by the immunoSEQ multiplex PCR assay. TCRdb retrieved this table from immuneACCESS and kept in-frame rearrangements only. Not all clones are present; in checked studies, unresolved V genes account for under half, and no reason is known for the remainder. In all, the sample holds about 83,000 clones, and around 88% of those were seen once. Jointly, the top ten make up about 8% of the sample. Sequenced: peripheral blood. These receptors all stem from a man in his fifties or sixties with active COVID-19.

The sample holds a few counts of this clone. As DNA, the CDR3 is TGTGCCAGCAGCCGAAGGACAGGTCAAATCACCGGGGAGCTGTTTTTT. It translates to CASSRRTGQITGELFF. The chain combines TRBV27 with TRBJ2-2, with 7 positions matching TRBD1. Germline V gene data show CDR1 as MNHEY and CDR2 as SMNVEV (reference sequence). This CDR3 has 16 amino acids. V was pared by 6 bases and J by 4 bases, with 11 bases of the junction left unmatched.

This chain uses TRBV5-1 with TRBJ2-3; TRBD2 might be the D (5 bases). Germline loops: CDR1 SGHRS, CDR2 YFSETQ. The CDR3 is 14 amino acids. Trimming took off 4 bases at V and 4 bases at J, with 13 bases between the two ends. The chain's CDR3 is CASSPQTGADTQYF. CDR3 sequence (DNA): TGCGCCAGCAGCCCCCAGACCGGGGCAGATACGCAGTATTTT.

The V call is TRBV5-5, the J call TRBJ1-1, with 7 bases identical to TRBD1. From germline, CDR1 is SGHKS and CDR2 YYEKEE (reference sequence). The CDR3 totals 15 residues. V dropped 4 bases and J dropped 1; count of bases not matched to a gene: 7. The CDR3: CASSRGQLSNTEAFF. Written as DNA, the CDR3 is TGTGCCAGCAGCAGGGGACAGCTGTCGAACACTGAAGCTTTCTTT.

The CDR3 sequence: CASSFSRGGEAFF. CDR3 nucleotides: TGTGCCAGTAGTTTCAGCCGAGGTGGAGAAGCTTTCTTT. The chain combines TRBV19 with TRBJ1-1, with D uncertain. CDR1 LNHDA and CDR2 SQIVND come from the germline V gene (reference sequence). The CDR3 length is 13 residues. The V and J ends lost 5 bases and 8 bases respectively, with 15 bases between them.

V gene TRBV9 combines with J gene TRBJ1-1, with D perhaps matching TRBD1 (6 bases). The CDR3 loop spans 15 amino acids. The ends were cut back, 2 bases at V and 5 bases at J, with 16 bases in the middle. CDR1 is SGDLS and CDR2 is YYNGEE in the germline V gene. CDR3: CASSVEKGGITEAFF. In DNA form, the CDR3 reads TGTGCCAGCAGCGTCGAGAAGGGGGGGATAACTGAAGCTTTCTTT.

The CDR3 DNA reads as TGCGCCAGCAGCCCGGCAGGTCATCAGCCCCAGCATTTT. This translates into CASSPAGHQPQHF. The V call is TRBV5-1, the J call TRBJ1-5; D unclear. This CDR3 is 13 amino acids long. Trimming pared 4 bases from V and 5 bases from J, leaving 10 bases between. Germline lookup yields CDR1 SGHRS and CDR2 YFSETQ.

CDR3 nucleotide sequence: TGTGCCAGCAGTTTCTATGGGACAGAGAACACCGGGGAGCTGTTTTTT. Its protein is CASSFYGTENTGELFF. The rearrangement joins TRBV28 to TRBJ2-2, with 7 positions matching TRBD1. Germline CDR1 reads MDHEN; CDR2 reads SYDVKM. The CDR3 is made up of 16 amino acids. J was trimmed by 1 base and V by 3 bases; bases with no gene match: 5.

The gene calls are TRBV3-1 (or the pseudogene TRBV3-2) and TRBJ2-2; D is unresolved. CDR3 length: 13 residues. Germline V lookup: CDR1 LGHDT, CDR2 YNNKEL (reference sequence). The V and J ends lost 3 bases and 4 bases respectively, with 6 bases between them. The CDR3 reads CASSHSGTGELFF. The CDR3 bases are TGTGCCAGCAGCCATTCCGGCACCGGGGAGCTGTTTTTT.

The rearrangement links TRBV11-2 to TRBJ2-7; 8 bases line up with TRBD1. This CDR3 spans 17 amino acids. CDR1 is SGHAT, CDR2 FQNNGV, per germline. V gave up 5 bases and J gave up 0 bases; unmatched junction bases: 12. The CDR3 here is CASSPIDRGRSSYEQYF. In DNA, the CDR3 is TGTGCCAGCAGCCCTATTGACAGGGGCCGGAGCTCCTACGAGCAGTACTTC.

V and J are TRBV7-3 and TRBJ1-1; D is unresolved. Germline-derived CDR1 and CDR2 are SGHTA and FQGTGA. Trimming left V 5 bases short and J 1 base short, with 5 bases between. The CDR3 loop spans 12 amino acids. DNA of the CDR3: TGTGCCAGCAGCCCCTCGAACACTGAAGCTTTCTTT. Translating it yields CASSPSNTEAFF.

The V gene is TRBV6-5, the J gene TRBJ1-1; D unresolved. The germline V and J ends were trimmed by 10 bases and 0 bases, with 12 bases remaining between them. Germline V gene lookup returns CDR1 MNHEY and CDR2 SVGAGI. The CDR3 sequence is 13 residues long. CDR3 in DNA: TGTGCCACTCAAAGGAGGATGAACACTGAAGCTTTCTTT. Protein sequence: CATQRRMNTEAFF.

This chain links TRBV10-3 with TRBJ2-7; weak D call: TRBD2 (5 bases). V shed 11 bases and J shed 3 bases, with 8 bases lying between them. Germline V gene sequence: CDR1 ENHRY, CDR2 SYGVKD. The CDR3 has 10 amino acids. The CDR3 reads CAAGNYEQYF. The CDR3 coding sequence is TGTGCCGCCGGGAACTACGAGCAGTACTTC.

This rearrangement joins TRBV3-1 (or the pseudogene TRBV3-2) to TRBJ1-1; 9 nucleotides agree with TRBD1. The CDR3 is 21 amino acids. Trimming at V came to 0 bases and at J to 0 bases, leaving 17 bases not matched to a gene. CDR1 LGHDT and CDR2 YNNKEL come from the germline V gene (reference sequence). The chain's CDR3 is CASSQDRGVDRGDRMNTEAFF. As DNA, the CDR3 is TGTGCCAGCAGCCAAGATCGTGGGGTTGACAGGGGGGACCGAATGAACACTGAAGCTTTCTTT.

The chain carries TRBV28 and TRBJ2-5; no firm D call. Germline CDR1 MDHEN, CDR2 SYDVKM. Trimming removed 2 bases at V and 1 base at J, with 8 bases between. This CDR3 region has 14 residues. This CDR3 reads CASSLVGLQETQYF. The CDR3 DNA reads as TGTGCCAGCAGTTTAGTGGGCCTCCAAGAGACCCAGTACTTC.

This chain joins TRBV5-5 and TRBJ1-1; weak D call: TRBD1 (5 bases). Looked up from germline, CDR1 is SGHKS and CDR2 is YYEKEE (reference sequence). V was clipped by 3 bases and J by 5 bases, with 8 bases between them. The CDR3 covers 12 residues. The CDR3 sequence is CASSWGGTEAFF. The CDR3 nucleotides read TGTGCCAGCAGCTGGGGGGGAACTGAAGCTTTCTTT.

The CDR3 nucleotides read TGTGCCAGCATCCCCAGACTAGCGGGCGGCGGGGAGCTGTTTTTT. Its translation is CASIPRLAGGGELFF. The chain links TRBV2 to TRBJ2-2; 10 nucleotides align to TRBD2. Germline assignment: CDR1 SNHLY and CDR2 FYNNEI. The length of the CDR3 is 15 residues. V shed 7 bases and J 7 bases; nucleotides not matched to a gene: 9. Full variable domain (rest looked up from reference TRBV2 and TRBJ2-2): EPEVTQTPSHQVTQMGQEVILRCVPISNHLYFYWYRQILGQKVEFLVSFYNNEISEKSEIFDDQFSVERPDGSNFTLKIRSTKLEDSAMYFCASIPRLAGGGELFFGEGSRLTVL.

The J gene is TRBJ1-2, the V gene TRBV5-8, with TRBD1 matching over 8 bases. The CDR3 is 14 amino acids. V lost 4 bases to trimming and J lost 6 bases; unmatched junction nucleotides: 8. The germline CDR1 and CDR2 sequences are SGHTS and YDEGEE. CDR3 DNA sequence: TGTGCCAGCAGCCTCGACAGGGGTATCAATGGCTACACCTTC. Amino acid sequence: CASSLDRGINGYTF.

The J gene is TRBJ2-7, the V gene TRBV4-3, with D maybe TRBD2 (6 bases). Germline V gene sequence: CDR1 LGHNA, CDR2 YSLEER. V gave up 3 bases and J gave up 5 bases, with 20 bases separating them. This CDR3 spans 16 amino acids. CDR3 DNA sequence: TGCGCCAGCAGCCAGGAGCGTAGCGGCAGGGCCCACGAGCAGTACTTC. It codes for CASSQERSGRAHEQYF.

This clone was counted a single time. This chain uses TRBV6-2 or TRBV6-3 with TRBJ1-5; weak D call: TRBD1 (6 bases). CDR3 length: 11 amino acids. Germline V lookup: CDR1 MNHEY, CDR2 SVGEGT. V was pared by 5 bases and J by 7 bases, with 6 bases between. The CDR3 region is CASSQGQPQHF. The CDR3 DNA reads TGTGCCAGCAGTCAGGGGCAGCCCCAGCATTTT.

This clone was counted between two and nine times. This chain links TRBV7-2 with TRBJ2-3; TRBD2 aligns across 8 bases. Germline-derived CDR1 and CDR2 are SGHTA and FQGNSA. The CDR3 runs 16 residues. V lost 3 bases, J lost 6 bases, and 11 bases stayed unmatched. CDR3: CASSLSGVAGHDTQYF. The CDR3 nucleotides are TGTGCCAGCAGCTTGTCGGGAGTAGCGGGACATGATACGCAGTATTTT. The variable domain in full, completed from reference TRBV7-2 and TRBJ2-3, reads GAGVSQSPSNKVTEKGKDVELRCDPISGHTALYWYRQSLGQGLEFLIYFQGNSAPDKSGLPSDRFSAERTGGSVSTLTIQRTQQEDSAVYLCASSLSGVAGHDTQYFGPGTRLTVL.

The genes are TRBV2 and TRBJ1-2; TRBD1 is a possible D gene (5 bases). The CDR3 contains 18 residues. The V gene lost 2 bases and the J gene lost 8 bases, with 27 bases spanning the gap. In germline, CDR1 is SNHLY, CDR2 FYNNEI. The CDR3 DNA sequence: TGTGCCAGCAGTGAAAATCAGGGCGATGGATGGATAACAAGGGGCTACACCTTC. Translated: CASSENQGDGWITRGYTF.

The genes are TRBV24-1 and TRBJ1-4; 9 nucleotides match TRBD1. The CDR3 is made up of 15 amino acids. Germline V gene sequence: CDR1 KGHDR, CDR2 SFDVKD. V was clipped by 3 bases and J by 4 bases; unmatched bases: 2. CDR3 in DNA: TGTGCCACCAGTGATCCGACAGGGGGTAATGAAAAACTGTTTTTT. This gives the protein CATSDPTGGNEKLFF.

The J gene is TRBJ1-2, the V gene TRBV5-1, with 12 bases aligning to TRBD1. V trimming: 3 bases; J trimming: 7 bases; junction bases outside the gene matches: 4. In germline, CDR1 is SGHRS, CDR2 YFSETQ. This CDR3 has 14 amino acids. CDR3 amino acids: CASSWGQGAAGYTF. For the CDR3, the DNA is TGCGCCAGCAGCTGGGGACAGGGGGCCGCTGGCTACACCTTC. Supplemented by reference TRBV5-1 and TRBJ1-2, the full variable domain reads KAGVTQTPRYLIKTRGQQVTLSCSPISGHRSVSWYQQTPGQGLQFLFEYFSETQRNKGNFPGRFSGRQFSNSRSEMNVSTLELGDSALYLCASSWGQGAAGYTFGSGTRLTVV.

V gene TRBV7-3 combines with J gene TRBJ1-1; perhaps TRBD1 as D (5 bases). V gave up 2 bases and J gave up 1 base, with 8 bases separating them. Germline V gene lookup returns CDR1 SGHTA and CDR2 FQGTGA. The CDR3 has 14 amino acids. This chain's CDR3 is CASSLYTGNTEAFF. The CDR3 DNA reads TGTGCCAGCAGCTTATATACAGGGAACACTGAAGCTTTCTTT.

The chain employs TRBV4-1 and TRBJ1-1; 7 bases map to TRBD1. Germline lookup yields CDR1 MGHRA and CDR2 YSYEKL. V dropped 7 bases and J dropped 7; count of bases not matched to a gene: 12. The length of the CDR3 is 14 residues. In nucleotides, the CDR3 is TGCGCCAGCACTTCCGACAGGGTTGCGGGTGAAGCTTTCTTT. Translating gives CASTSDRVAGEAFF.

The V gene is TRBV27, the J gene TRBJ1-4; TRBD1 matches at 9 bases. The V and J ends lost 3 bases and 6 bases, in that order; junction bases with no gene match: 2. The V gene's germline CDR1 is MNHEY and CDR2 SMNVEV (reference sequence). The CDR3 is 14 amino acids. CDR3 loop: CASSLGQGYEKLFF. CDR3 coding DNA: TGTGCCAGCAGTTTGGGACAGGGCTATGAAAAACTGTTTTTT.

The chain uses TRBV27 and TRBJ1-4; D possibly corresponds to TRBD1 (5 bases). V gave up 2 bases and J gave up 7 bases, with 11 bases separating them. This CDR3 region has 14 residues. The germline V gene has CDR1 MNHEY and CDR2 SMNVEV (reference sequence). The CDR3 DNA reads TGTGCCAGCAGTTTAATGATAGGGGCTGAAAAACTGTTTTTT. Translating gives CASSLMIGAEKLFF.